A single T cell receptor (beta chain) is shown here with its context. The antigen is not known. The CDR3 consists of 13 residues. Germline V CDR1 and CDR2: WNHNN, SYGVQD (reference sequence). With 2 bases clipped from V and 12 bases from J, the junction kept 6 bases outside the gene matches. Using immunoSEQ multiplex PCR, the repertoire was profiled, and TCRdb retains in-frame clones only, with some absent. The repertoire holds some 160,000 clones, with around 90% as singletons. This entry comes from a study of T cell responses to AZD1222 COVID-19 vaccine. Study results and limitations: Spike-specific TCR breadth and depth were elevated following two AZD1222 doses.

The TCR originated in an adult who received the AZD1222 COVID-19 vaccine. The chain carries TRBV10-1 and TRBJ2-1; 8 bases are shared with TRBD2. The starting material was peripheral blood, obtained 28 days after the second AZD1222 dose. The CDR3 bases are TGCGCCAGCAGTGAGCCCACCGGACTAGCGCAGTTCTTC. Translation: CASSEPTGLAQFF.